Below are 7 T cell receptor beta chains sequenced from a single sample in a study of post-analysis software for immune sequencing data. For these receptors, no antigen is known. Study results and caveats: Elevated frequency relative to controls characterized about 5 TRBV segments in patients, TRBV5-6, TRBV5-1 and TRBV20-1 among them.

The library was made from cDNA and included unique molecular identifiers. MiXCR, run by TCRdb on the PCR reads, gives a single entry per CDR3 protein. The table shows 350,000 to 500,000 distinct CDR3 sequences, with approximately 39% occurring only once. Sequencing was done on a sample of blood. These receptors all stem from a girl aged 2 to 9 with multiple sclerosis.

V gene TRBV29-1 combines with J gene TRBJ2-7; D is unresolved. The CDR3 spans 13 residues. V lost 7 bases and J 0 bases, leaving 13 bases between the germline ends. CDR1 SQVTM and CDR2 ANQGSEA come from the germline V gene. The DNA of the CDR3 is TGCAGCGCTACGGCTACAAACTCCTACGAGCAGTACTTC. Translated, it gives CSATATNSYEQYF.

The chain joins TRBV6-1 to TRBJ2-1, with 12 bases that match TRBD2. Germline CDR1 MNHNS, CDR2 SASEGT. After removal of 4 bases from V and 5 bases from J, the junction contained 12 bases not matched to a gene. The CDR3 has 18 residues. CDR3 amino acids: CASSAASGGALGDNEQFF. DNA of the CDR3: TGTGCCAGCAGTGCCGCTAGCGGGGGGGCCCTGGGGGACAATGAGCAGTTCTTC.

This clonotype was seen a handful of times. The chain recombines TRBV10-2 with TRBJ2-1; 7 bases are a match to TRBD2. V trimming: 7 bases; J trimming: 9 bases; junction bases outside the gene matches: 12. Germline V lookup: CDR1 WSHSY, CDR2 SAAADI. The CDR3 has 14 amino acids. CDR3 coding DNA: TGCGCCAGCATGGGGCGCGGGTGGGGGGGTGAGCAGTTCTTC. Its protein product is CASMGRGWGGEQFF.

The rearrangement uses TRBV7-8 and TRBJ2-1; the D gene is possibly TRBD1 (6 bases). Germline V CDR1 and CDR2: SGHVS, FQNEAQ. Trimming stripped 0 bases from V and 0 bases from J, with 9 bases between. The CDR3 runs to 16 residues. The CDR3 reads CASSLAPGASYNEQFF. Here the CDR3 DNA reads TGTGCCAGCAGCTTAGCTCCAGGGGCCTCCTACAATGAGCAGTTCTTC.

The CDR3, as DNA: TGTGCCAGCAGTCTTGTGGAGGACACTGAAGCTTTCTTT. Encoded protein: CASSLVEDTEAFF. The V call is TRBV12-3 or TRBV12-4, the J call TRBJ1-1; D is ambiguous. The CDR3 contains 13 residues. V was trimmed by 5 bases and J by 3 bases, leaving 10 bases between them.

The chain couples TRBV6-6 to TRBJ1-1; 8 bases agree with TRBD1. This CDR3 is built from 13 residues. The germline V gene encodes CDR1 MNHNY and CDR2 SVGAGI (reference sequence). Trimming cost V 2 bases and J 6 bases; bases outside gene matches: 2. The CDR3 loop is CASSYTGGAEAFF. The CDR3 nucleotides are TGTGCCAGCAGTTACACAGGGGGAGCTGAAGCTTTCTTT.

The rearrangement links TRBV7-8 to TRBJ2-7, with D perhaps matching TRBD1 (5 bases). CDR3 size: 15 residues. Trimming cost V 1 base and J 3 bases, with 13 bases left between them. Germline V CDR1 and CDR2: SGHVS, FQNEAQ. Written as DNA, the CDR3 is TGTGCCAGCAGCTTAGAAAACAGGCTAATCTACGAGCAGTACTTC. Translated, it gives CASSLENRLIYEQYF.